The 10 T cell receptor beta chains below all came from one sample that was sequenced in a study of blood T cell repertoires in COVID-19. Profiling relied on immunoSEQ multiplex PCR, and the TCRdb table lists in-frame clones only, not all of them. The sample has some 350,000 clones, more than 80% seen once. What was sequenced was PBMCs or T cells enriched from blood (not recorded which). Receptors were obtained from a man aged 18 to 35 who had recovered from COVID-19.

This rearrangement joins TRBV18 to TRBJ2-7, with TRBD1 matching 12 bases. The trim removed 6 bases at V and 6 bases at J, leaving 6 bases unmatched. The CDR3 is 14 amino acids. Germline CDR1 reads KGHSH; CDR2 reads LQKENI. Here the CDR3 DNA reads TGTGCCAGCTCTCAGGGACAGGGGGCCTCCGAGCAGTACTTC. Translating it yields CASSQGQGASEQYF.

V usage is TRBV2 and J usage is TRBJ2-2, with 8 bases lining up with TRBD2. With V trimmed by 7 bases and J by 9 bases, 7 bases remained unmatched. The CDR3 is 13 residues long. The germline CDR1 and CDR2 sequences are SNHLY and FYNNEI. The CDR3 is CASTGGARRELFF. CDR3 bases: TGTGCCAGCACCGGGGGGGCTCGGCGGGAGCTGTTTTTT.

This clone was observed a handful of times. The rearrangement links TRBV7-3 to TRBJ2-3, with D possibly being TRBD1 (6 bases). Germline assignment: CDR1 SGHTA and CDR2 FQGTGA. With 1 base removed from V and 3 bases from J, the gap between germline ends came to 17 bases. The CDR3 is 17 residues long. The DNA of the CDR3 is TGTGCCAGCAGCTTAAGCTTCGTTACAGGGATAACAGATACGCAGTATTTT. This encodes CASSLSFVTGITDTQYF.

The gene calls are TRBV18 and TRBJ2-7; 7 nucleotides agree with TRBD1. Losses at the gene ends were 0 bases for V and 8 bases for J; bases not matched to a gene: 1. The CDR3 contains 12 residues. Germline-derived CDR1 and CDR2 are KGHSH and LQKENI. This chain's CDR3 is CASSPPGQKQYF. The CDR3 region has the DNA TGTGCCAGCTCACCACCGGGACAGAAGCAGTACTTC.

V and J are TRBV6-1 and TRBJ1-2; 10 bases line up with TRBD1. CDR3 length equals 14 residues. J lost 8 bases, V lost 3 bases, and 6 bases had no gene match. CDR1 and CDR2 from the germline V gene are MNHNS and SASEGT. CDR3 nucleotide sequence: TGTGCCAGCAGTGATGCCGGGACAGGGGAAGGCTACACCTTC. The encoded protein is CASSDAGTGEGYTF.

The gene calls are TRBV4-1 and TRBJ1-2, with no clear D. This CDR3 has 15 residues. Germline V CDR1 and CDR2: MGHRA, YSYEKL. V was shortened by 1 base and J by 2 bases, with 11 bases between the two germline ends. The CDR3 loop reads CASSQGEGLNYGYTF. The DNA of the CDR3 is TGCGCCAGCAGCCAAGGCGAGGGCTTGAACTATGGCTACACCTTC.

This chain connects TRBV4-1 to TRBJ1-1; D uncertain. V was pared by 1 base and J by 5 bases, with 11 bases between. Germline V gives CDR1 MGHRA, CDR2 YSYEKL. CDR3 length: 14 amino acids. The DNA for the CDR3 is TGCGCCAGCAGCCAAGCCGGGAGTGGGACTGAAGCTTTCTTT. Residues: CASSQAGSGTEAFF.

The chain combines TRBV28 with TRBJ2-7; 10 bases agree with TRBD1. The CDR3 totals 14 residues. The germline gives CDR1 MDHEN, CDR2 SYDVKM. CDR3 nucleotides: TGTGCTTCGAAGACAGGGGGCGCCATTAACGAGCAGTACTTC. This codes for CASKTGGAINEQYF.

The chain joins TRBV28 to TRBJ2-7, with 13 bases aligning to TRBD2. V lost 4 bases and J lost 2; bases outside the gene matches: 11. The CDR3 loop spans 18 amino acids. Germline V gene data show CDR1 as MDHEN and CDR2 as SYDVKM. The CDR3: CASSSPGLAGSHPYEQYF. The CDR3 DNA reads as TGTGCCAGCAGTTCTCCGGGACTAGCGGGATCACACCCCTACGAGCAGTACTTC. The full variable domain, completed using reference TRBV28 and TRBJ2-7, is DVKVTQSSRYLVKRTGEKVFLECVQDMDHENMFWYRQDPGLGLRLIYFSYDVKMKEKGDIPEGYSVSREKKERFSLILESASTNQTSMYLCASSSPGLAGSHPYEQYFGPGTRLTVT.

The chain is built from TRBV5-6 and TRBJ2-3; 7 bases match TRBD1. With 9 bases clipped from V and 2 bases from J, the junction kept 6 bases outside the gene matches. The CDR3 covers 13 residues. The germline gives CDR1 SGHDT, CDR2 YYEEEE. This chain's CDR3 is CATTGAFTDTQYF. The CDR3 DNA follows: TGTGCCACCACAGGGGCCTTCACAGATACGCAGTATTTT.